This TCR beta chain was sequenced for a study of blood T cell repertoires in COVID-19. Overall study context: Sample material is recorded as cDNA or gDNA derived from T cells, B-cell-depleted T cells, or PBMCs.

CDR3 size: 12 residues. CDR1 is SEHNR and CDR2 is FQNEAQ in the germline V gene (reference sequence). Deletions cut 8 bases from V and 6 bases from J, with 11 bases between. Sequencing was performed with immunoSEQ multiplex PCR; in TCRdb, only in-frame clones are kept and a portion is missing. Seen here are 230,000 or so clones, approximately 88% observed once, and the top ten hold about 2.5%. The source material was PBMCs or T cells enriched from blood (not recorded which). The V gene is TRBV7-9, the J gene TRBJ2-1; maybe TRBD1 (6 bases). The TCR originated in a woman aged 35 to 49 with acute COVID-19. DNA of the CDR3: TGTGCCAGCTCTGAAGGGGGCAATGAGCAGTTCTTC. Translation: CASSEGGNEQFF.